Listed here are 3 T cell receptor beta chains from one sample, sequenced in a study of neurological immune-mediated disorders. TCRdb passed the 5' RACE reads through MiXCR, listing each CDR3 protein once. The sample includes 75,000 to 95,000 distinct CDR3 sequences, roughly 15% seen only once; the top ten take 15%. Specimen: PBMCs. Receptors originate from a woman aged 40 to 50 in good health.

The chain recombines TRBV6-7 with TRBJ1-2; TRBD1 agrees at 7 bases. TRBV6-7 qualifies as an ORF whose function is uncertain. V trimming: 10 bases; J trimming: 4 bases; junction bases outside the gene matches: 21. The CDR3 sequence is 17 residues long. CDR3 region: CATPEGALRQGLYGYTF. The CDR3 DNA follows: TGTGCCACTCCCGAGGGAGCCTTGAGACAGGGCCTCTATGGCTACACCTTC.

Comments on this clonotype: A much larger clone sits a single nucleotide away, making a read error possible. V usage is TRBV9 and J usage is TRBJ2-1; D may be TRBD2 (5 bases). This CDR3 comprises 14 residues. Germline lookup yields CDR1 SGDLS and CDR2 YYNGEE. Trimming took off 4 bases at V and 8 bases at J, with 16 bases between the two ends. For the CDR3, the DNA is TGTGCCAGCAGCCTTCTTAGCGTGGATGATGAGCAGTTCTTC. It codes for CASSLLSVDDEQFF.

With regard to this clonotype: Possible read error: a much larger clone is one base away. V usage is TRBV6-4 and J usage is TRBJ2-6, with D uncertain. From germline, CDR1 is MRHNA and CDR2 SNTAGT. V lost 7 bases and J lost 5, with 12 bases in between. CDR3 length: 14 residues. Here the CDR3 reads CASKAGPWANVLTF. The CDR3 DNA reads as TGTGCCAGCAAGGCAGGTCCCTGGGCCAACGTCCTGACTTTC.